The 16 T cell receptor beta chains below come from one sample, sequenced in a study of T-cell memory formation after mild COVID-19. MiXCR, run by TCRdb on the 5' RACE reads, gives a single entry per CDR3 protein. The table includes roughly 150,000 distinct CDR3 sequences, approximately 13% detected once. Sequencing was done on a sample of PBMCs or a T cell subset sorted from them (not recorded which). The receptors here all came from a young man who had mild COVID-19 (a few samples of this study predate the infection). Cell type and time point are not known.

This clonotype was detected only a few times. This chain uses TRBV18 with TRBJ2-6; a weak D match, TRBD1 (5 bases). The CDR3 is 16 residues long. Trimming cost V 1 base and J 0 bases, with 7 bases left between them. Per the germline V gene, CDR1 is KGHSH and CDR2 is LQKENI. The CDR3 protein is CASSPRQTSGANVLTF. The CDR3 nucleotides are TGTGCCAGCTCACCACGACAGACCTCTGGGGCCAACGTCCTGACTTTC.

The chain uses TRBV20-1 and TRBJ2-7, with D perhaps assigned TRBD1 or TRBD2 (5 bases each). Germline-derived CDR1 and CDR2 are DFQATT and SNEGSKA (reference sequence). Trimming stripped 3 bases from V and 7 bases from J, with 13 bases between. The CDR3 totals 12 residues. The CDR3 region is CSASQGEREQYF. The CDR3 DNA reads TGCAGTGCTAGCCAGGGAGAGCGTGAGCAGTACTTC.

The chain carries TRBV4-1 and TRBJ2-3, with 9 positions matching TRBD2. V gave up 4 bases and J gave up 0 bases; unmatched junction bases: 8. The germline V gene has CDR1 MGHRA and CDR2 YSYEKL. There are 17 residues in the CDR3. The CDR3 is CASSRVWSGGSTDTQYF. The CDR3 DNA reads TGCGCCAGCAGCCGGGTTTGGAGCGGGGGGAGCACAGATACGCAGTATTTT.

This clonotype has a handful of counts. This rearrangement joins TRBV29-1 to TRBJ1-2, with D tentatively TRBD1 (6 bases). The V gene lost 6 bases and the J gene lost 5 bases, with 10 bases spanning the gap. The CDR3 totals 11 residues. Germline V gene lookup returns CDR1 SQVTM and CDR2 ANQGSEA. The CDR3 DNA reads as TGCAGCGTGAGCCAGGGGTATGGCTACACCTTC. This gives the protein CSVSQGYGYTF.

The rearrangement uses TRBV28 and TRBJ1-5; tentatively, D is TRBD1 (6 bases). With 2 bases removed from V and 6 bases from J, the gap between germline ends came to 8 bases. The CDR3 is 13 amino acids. From germline, CDR1 is MDHEN and CDR2 SYDVKM. This chain's CDR3 is CASSLGGFQPQHF. The CDR3 nucleotides read TGTGCCAGCAGTTTAGGGGGCTTTCAGCCCCAGCATTTT.

The table lists this clonotype with a few counts. The chain is built from TRBV7-2 and TRBJ1-2; a weak D match, TRBD1 (5 bases). This CDR3 has 14 amino acids. The V gene lost 5 bases and the J gene lost 2 bases, with 12 bases spanning the gap. Germline CDR1 reads SGHTA; CDR2 reads FQGNSA. CDR3 loop: CASSRLGVNYGYTF. As DNA, the CDR3 is TGTGCCAGCAGCCGCTTGGGGGTGAACTATGGCTACACCTTC.

J is TRBJ1-1 and V is TRBV5-1; no firm D call. V was pared by 0 bases and J by 11 bases, with 23 bases between. CDR3 size: 16 residues. Germline CDR1 reads SGHRS; CDR2 reads YFSETQ. Written as DNA, the CDR3 is TGCGCCAGCAGCTTGGGGGCGATCGGAGGCTCCGTGAATGCTTTCTTT. It yields the protein CASSLGAIGGSVNAFF.

CDR3 sequence reads: CAGRTGGGSLSEQFF. DNA for the CDR3: TGTGCCGGCCGGACAGGGGGCGGGTCGCTCTCTGAGCAGTTCTTC. V usage is TRBV30 and J usage is TRBJ2-1; 11 bases line up with TRBD1. This CDR3 contains 15 residues. V gave up 8 bases and J gave up 9 bases; unmatched junction bases: 15. Germline CDR1 GTSNPN, CDR2 SVGIG (reference sequence). Drawing the rest from reference TRBV30 and TRBJ2-1, the complete variable domain is SQTIHQWPATLVQPVGSPLSLECTVEGTSNPNLYWYRQAAGRGLQLLFYSVGIGQISSEVPQNLSASRPQDRQFILSSKKLLLSDSGFYLCAGRTGGGSLSEQFFGPGTRLTVL.

The chain recombines TRBV12-3 or TRBV12-4 with TRBJ2-1; no firm D call. CDR3 length equals 11 residues. V was clipped by 7 bases and J by 12 bases, with 13 bases between them. CDR3 residues: CASKLGMGQFF. As DNA, the CDR3 is TGTGCCAGCAAGTTGGGTATGGGGCAGTTCTTC.

This clonotype was seen repeatedly, ten times or more. The rearrangement joins TRBV25-1 to TRBJ1-2; unclear D gene. Germline V CDR1 and CDR2: MGHDK, SYGVNS. The CDR3 covers 11 residues. Trimming left V 1 base short and J 6 bases short, with 3 bases between. The DNA of the CDR3 is TGTGCCAGCAGTGAATTTAATGGCTACACCTTC. It is translated as CASSEFNGYTF.

This clonotype came up a few times. The chain couples TRBV12-3 or TRBV12-4 to TRBJ1-2; D not certain. This CDR3 is 14 amino acids long. V lost 5 bases and J 0 bases, leaving 10 bases between the germline ends. DNA for the CDR3: TGTGCCAGCAGTGAACGGCAGACTAACTATGGCTACACCTTC. This gives the protein CASSERQTNYGYTF.

The chain links TRBV5-4 to TRBJ2-3; no clear D gene. The V gene lost 3 bases and the J gene lost 1 base, with 21 bases spanning the gap. The CDR3 consists of 18 residues. CDR1 is SGHNT, CDR2 YYREEE, per germline (reference sequence). CDR3 in amino acids: CASSSRVMNGPRTDTQYF. CDR3 nucleotide sequence: TGTGCCAGCAGCTCTAGGGTCATGAACGGCCCTCGCACAGATACGCAGTATTTT.

In its sample, this clonotype was seen a few times. The rearrangement joins TRBV20-1 to TRBJ2-1; 9 bases are shared with TRBD1. The CDR3 totals 13 residues. With 2 bases clipped from V and 9 bases from J, the junction kept 5 bases outside the gene matches. The germline gives CDR1 DFQATT, CDR2 SNEGSKA (reference sequence). The CDR3 DNA reads TGCAGTGCTAGAAGGACAGGGGTCAGTGAGCAGTTCTTC. Translated, it gives CSARRTGVSEQFF.

A single count supports this clonotype. This could be a read error, since a much larger clone is one nucleotide away. The rearrangement joins TRBV25-1 to TRBJ2-6; D ambiguous. This CDR3 region has 14 residues. Germline loops: CDR1 MGHDK, CDR2 SYGVNS. Trimming removed 3 bases at V and 0 bases at J, with 3 bases between. The CDR3 reads CASSDSSGANVLTF. CDR3 sequence (DNA): TGTGCCAGCAGTGACAGCTCTGGGGCCAACGTCCTGACTTTC.

This clonotype has just a few counts. The genes are TRBV20-1 and TRBJ2-5; D is unresolved. Germline V gene lookup returns CDR1 DFQATT and CDR2 SNEGSKA (reference sequence). The CDR3 contains 15 residues. Trimming cost V 2 bases and J 2 bases, with 15 bases left between them. The CDR3 sequence is CSARKPGPRQETQYF. Written as DNA, the CDR3 is TGCAGTGCTAGAAAACCGGGCCCCCGGCAAGAGACCCAGTACTTC.

The chain recombines TRBV7-2 with TRBJ2-5, with D unresolved. Germline V gene data show CDR1 as SGHTA and CDR2 as FQGNSA. This CDR3 is 14 amino acids long. V was clipped by 1 base and J by 5 bases, with 11 bases between them. The CDR3: CASSLGARSETQYF. As DNA, the CDR3 is TGTGCCAGCAGCTTAGGGGCCAGATCTGAGACCCAGTACTTC.